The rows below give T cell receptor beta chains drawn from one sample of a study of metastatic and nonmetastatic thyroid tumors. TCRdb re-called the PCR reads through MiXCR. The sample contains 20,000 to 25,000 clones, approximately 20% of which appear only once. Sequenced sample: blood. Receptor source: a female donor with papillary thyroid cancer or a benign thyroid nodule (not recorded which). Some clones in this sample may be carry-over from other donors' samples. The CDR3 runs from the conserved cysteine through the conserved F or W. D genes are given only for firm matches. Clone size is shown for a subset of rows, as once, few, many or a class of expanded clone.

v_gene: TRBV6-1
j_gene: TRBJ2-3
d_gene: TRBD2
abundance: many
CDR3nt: TGTGCCAGCAGTCAATTAGCGGGGGGGAAAGATACGCAGTATTTT
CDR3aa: CASSQLAGGKDTQYF

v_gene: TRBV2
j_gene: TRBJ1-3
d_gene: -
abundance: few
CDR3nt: TGTGCCAGCAGGGGAATTCCAAACACCATATATTTT
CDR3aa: CASRGIPNTIYF

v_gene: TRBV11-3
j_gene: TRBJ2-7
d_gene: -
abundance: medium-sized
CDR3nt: TGTGCCAGCAGCTTAGGACCCGACTACGAGCAGTACTTC
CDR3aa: CASSLGPDYEQYF

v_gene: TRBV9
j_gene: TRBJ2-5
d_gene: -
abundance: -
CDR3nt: TGTGCCAGCAACGCGGAGGCCGGGGAGACCCAGTACTTC
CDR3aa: CASNAEAGETQYF

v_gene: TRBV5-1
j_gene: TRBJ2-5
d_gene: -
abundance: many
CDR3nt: TGCGCCAGCAGCCCGGACTGGGGAGAGACCCAGTACTTC
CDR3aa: CASSPDWGETQYF

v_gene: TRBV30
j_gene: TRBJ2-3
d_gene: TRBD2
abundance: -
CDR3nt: TGTGCCTGGTCCGGACTAGCGACAGATACGCAGTATTTT
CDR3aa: CAWSGLATDTQYF

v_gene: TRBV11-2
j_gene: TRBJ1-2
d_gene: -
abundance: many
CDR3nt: TGTGCCAGCAGCCTCCCGGCAGGGAGGACAGACTATGGCTACACCTTC
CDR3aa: CASSLPAGRTDYGYTF

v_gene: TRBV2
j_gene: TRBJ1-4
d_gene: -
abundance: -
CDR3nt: TGTGCCAGAATACAGGACAGTAATGAAAAACTGATTTTT
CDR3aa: CARIQDSNEKLIF

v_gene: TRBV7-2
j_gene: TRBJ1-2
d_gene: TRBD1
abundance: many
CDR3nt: TGTGCCAGCAGCTTTCTACAGGGGGCTCCTGGCTACACCTTC
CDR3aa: CASSFLQGAPGYTF

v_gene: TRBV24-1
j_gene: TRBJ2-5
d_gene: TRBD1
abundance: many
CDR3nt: TGTGCCATCACGAACCCCGGGACAGGGGAGGGAAAGACCCAGTACTTC
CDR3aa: CAITNPGTGEGKTQYF

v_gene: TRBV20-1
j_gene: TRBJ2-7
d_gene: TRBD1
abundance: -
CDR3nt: TGCAGTGCTAGAGATGGACAGGGGGCGCGTTGGCAAGCCCCCTCCTACGAGCAGTACTTC
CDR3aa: CSARDGQGARWQAPSYEQYF

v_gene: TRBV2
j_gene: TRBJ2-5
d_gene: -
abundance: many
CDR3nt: TGTGCCAGCAGTTACCAAGAGACCCAGTACTTC
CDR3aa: CASSYQETQYF

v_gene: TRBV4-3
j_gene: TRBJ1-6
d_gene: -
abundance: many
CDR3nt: TGCGCCAGCAGCCAAGAGTCTCTGGCCAGGGGCCTTAATTCACCCCTCCACTTT
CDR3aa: CASSQESLARGLNSPLHF

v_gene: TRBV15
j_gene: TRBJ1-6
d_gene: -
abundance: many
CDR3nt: TGTGCCACCAGCACTAAAAATGAGGGACGGATTAATTCACCCCTCCACTTT
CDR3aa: CATSTKNEGRINSPLHF

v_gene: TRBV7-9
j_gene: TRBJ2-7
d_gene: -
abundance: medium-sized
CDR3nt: TGTGCCAGCAGCCCTGGAGGGTACGAGCAGTACTTC
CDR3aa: CASSPGGYEQYF

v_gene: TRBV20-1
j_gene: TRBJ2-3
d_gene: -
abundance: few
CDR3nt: TGCAGTGCTAGAGATCTAAGGGGCAGGGATCCGCAGTATTTT
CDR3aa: CSARDLRGRDPQYF

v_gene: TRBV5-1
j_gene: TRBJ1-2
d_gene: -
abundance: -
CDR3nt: TGCGCCAGCAGCTTGGACAAGGGTGGCTATGGCTACACCTTC
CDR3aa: CASSLDKGGYGYTF

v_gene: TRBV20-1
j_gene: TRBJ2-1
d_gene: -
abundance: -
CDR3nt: TGCAGTGGGTCATTTGCGGACGACAATGAGCAGTTCTTC
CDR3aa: CSGSFADDNEQFF

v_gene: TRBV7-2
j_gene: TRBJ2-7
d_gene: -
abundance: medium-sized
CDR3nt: TGTGCCAGCAGCCCCTTTTTAGGGGAGCAGTACTTC
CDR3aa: CASSPFLGEQYF

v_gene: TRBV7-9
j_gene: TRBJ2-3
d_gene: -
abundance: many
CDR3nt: TGTGCCAGCAGCTTATGGACCGAGGGGACAGATACGCAGTATTTT
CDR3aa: CASSLWTEGTDTQYF

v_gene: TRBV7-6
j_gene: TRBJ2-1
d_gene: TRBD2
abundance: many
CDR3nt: TGTGCCAGCAGCCTAGCGGCGATTTACAATGAGCAGTTCTTC
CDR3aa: CASSLAAIYNEQFF

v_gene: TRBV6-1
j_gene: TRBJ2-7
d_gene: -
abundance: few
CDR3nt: TGTGCCAGCATCCGGGGACCGACCTACGAGCAGTACTTC
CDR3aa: CASIRGPTYEQYF

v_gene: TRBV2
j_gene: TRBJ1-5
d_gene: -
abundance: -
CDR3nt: TGTGCCAGCAGTGAAGCTAAGACAGGATCTAATCAGCCCCAGCATTTT
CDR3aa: CASSEAKTGSNQPQHF

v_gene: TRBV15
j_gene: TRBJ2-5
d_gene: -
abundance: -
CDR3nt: TGTGCCACCAGCAGATGCACGACTATCGGGGAGCAAGAGACCCAGTACTTC
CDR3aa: CATSRCTTIGEQETQYF

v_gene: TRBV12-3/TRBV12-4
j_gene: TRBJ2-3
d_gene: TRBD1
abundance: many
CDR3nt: TGTGCCAGCAGTAGGACAGGGGGCTGGGGCACAGATACGCAGTATTTT
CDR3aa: CASSRTGGWGTDTQYF

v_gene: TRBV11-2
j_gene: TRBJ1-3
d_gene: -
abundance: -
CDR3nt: TGTGCCAGCAGCCCTTGGGGGGCGAACTCTGGAAACACCATATATTTT
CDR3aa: CASSPWGANSGNTIYF

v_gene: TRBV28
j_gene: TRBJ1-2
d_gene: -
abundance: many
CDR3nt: TGTGCCAGCAGTTTACTGGCCGATACCTATGGCTACACCTTC
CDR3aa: CASSLLADTYGYTF

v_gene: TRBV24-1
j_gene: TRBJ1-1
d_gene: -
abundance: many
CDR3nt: TGTGCCACCAGTGACCCCGGAACTGAAGCTTTCTTT
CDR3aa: CATSDPGTEAFF

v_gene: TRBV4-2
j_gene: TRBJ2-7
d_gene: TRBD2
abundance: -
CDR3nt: TGTGCCAGCAGACAGGGGACTAGCGGGGATACCTACGAGCAGTACTTC
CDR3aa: CASRQGTSGDTYEQYF

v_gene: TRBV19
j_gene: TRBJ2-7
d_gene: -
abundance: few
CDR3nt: TGTGCCAGTAGCAGCACTGTTGGGTCCTACGAGCAGTACTTC
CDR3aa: CASSSTVGSYEQYF

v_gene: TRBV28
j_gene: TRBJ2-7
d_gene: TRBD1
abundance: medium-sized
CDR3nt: TGTGCCAGCAGTTTCAGGGGGACAGGCGCCTACGAGCAGTACTTC
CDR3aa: CASSFRGTGAYEQYF

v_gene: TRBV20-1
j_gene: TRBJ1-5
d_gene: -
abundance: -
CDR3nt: TGCAGTGCACCCTACAGGGCGCTGGGACACCCCCAGCATTTT
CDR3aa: CSAPYRALGHPQHF

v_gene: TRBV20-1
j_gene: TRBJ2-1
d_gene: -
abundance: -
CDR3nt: TGCAGTGCTCCGTGTAGCGTGATAGGTTACAATGAGCAGTTCTTC
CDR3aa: CSAPCSVIGYNEQFF

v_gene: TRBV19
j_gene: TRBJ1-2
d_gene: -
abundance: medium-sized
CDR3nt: TGTGCCAGTTCGACAGGCCCGGGTGATGGCTACACCTTC
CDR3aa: CASSTGPGDGYTF

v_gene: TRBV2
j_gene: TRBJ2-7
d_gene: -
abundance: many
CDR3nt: TGTGCCAGCAGGGATGTTACGGGACGGATGAGAACCTACGAGCAGTACTTC
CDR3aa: CASRDVTGRMRTYEQYF

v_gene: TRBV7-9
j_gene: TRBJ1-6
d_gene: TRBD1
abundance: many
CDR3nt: TGTGCCAGCAGCTCAGGGGGCTCCTATAATTCACCCCTCCACTTT
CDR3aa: CASSSGGSYNSPLHF

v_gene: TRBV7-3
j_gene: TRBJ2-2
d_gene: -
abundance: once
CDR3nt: TGTGCCAGCAGCTTAACGCCTTTAGGTGGTATAGGGAACACCAGGGAGCTGTTTTTT
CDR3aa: CASSLTPLGGIGNTRELFF

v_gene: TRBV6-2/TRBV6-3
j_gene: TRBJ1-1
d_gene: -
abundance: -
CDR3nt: TGTGCCAGCAGTTACTCTCAGGAAGGCAACACTGAAGCTTTCTTT
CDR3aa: CASSYSQEGNTEAFF

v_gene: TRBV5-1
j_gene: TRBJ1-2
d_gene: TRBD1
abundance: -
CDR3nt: TGCGCAAGCAGCTCACAGGGGGGGACTGGCTACACCTTC
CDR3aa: CASSSQGGTGYTF

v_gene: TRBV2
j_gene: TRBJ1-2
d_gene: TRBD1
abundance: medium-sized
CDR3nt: TGTGCCAGCAGCCAGGGGGGTTTTTATGGCTACACCTTC
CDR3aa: CASSQGGFYGYTF

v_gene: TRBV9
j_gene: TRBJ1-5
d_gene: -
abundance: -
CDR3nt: TGTGCCAGCAGCGGGACTCACAATCAGCACCAGCATTTT
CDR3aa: CASSGTHNQHQHF

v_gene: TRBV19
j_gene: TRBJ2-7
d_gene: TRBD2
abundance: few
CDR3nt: TGTGCCAGTAGTGGACTAGTGGGGTATTTCTACGAGCAGTACTTC
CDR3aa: CASSGLVGYFYEQYF

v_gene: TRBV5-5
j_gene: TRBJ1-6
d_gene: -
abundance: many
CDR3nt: TGTGCCAGCAGCATAGGGGGAGATTCACCCCTCCACTTT
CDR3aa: CASSIGGDSPLHF

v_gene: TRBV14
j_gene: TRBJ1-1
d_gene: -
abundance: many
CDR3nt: TGTGCCAGCAGCCAAGTCACAGGGAGAATACGCACTGAAGCTTTCTTT
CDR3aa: CASSQVTGRIRTEAFF

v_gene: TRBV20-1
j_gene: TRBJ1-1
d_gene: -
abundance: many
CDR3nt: TGCAGAGCGAGGGCCACTGAAGCTTTCTTT
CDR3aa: CRARATEAFF

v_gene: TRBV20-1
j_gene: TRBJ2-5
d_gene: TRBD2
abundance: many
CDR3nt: TGCAGTGCTAGGCACTTAGCCCTGACTAGCGGGAGTATTGGAGAGGCCCAGTACTTC
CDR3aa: CSARHLALTSGSIGEAQYF

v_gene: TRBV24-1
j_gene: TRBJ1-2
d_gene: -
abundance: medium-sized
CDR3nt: TGTGCCACCAGTGAAAGAGGGACTAACTATGGCTACACCTTC
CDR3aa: CATSERGTNYGYTF

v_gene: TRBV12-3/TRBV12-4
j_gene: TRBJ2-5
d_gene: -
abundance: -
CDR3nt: TGTGCCATAAGTGCGCGGACGACCCAGTACTTC
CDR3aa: CAISARTTQYF

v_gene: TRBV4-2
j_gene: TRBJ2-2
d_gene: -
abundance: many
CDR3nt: TGTGCCAGCAGCCAGGTACCAGACCCATCCGCCGGGGAGCTGTTTTTT
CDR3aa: CASSQVPDPSAGELFF

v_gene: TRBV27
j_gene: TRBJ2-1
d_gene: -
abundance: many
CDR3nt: TGTGCCAGCAGCTCATTCCTAGCGACCTCCTACAATGAGCAGTTCTTC
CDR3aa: CASSSFLATSYNEQFF

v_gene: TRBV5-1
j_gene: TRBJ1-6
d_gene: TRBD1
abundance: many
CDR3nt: TGCGCCAGCAGCGAGACAGGGGGCAGTAATTCACCCCTCCACTTT
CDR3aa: CASSETGGSNSPLHF

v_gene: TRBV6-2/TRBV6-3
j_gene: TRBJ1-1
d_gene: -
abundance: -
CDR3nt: TGTGCCAGCAGTTACCCAGGGGACACTGAAGCTTTCTTT
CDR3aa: CASSYPGDTEAFF

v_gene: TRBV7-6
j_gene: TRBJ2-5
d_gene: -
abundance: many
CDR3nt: TGTGCCAGCAGCCATACGGAAAATGAACAAGAGACCCAGTACTTC
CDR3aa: CASSHTENEQETQYF

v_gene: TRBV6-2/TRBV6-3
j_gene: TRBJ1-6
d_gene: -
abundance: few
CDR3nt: TGTGCCGACAGCCCCGGGGAAGTCTCGTCACACCTCCACTTT
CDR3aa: CADSPGEVSSHLHF

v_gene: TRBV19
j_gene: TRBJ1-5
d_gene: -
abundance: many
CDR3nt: TGTGCCAGTAGTTACGATTATAGCAATCAGCCCCAGCATTTT
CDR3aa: CASSYDYSNQPQHF

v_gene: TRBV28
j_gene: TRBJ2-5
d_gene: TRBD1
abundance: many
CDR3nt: TGTGCCAGCAGGCCCGAGACAGGGGAAGAGACCCAGTACTTC
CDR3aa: CASRPETGEETQYF

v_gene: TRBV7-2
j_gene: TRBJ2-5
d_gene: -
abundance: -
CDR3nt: TGTGCCAGCAGCTTAGCCTCGGGGAGGGGGGAGACCCAGTACTTC
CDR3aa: CASSLASGRGETQYF

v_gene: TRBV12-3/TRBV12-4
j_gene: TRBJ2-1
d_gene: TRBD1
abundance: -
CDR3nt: TGTGCCAGCGGTTTAGAGGGACAGGGTAATGAGCCGTTCTTC
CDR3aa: CASGLEGQGNEPFF

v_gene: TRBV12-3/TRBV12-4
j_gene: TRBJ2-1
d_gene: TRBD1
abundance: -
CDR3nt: TGTGCCTGCAGTCCCGGACAGGGTTGCCACAATGACCAGTTCTTC
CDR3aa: CACSPGQGCHNDQFF

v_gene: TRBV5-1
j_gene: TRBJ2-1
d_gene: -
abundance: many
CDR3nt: TGCGCCAGCAGCTTGCGCGGGGACTATGAGCAGTTCTTC
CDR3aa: CASSLRGDYEQFF